Shown below are 32 T cell receptor beta chains from a single sample sequenced in a study of OX40 agonist ivuxolimab in advanced cancers. The repertoire was sequenced with immunoSEQ multiplex PCR; TCRdb's copy has only in-frame clones and lacks some. This table has under 90,000 clones, 84% appearing once. The sample was CD4+ or CD8+ T cells sorted from blood, taken in a trial of the OX40 agonist ivuxolimab. Receptors originate from an adult with an advanced solid tumor such as melanoma, head and neck, liver or kidney cancer.

The gene calls are TRBV4-1 and TRBJ2-3, with D unclear. CDR3 length equals 15 residues. Germline V gene lookup returns CDR1 MGHRA and CDR2 YSYEKL. V lost 0 bases, J lost 2 bases, and 9 bases lay in between. CDR3 coding DNA: TGCGCCAGCAGCCAAGACGGCACTTCCACAGATACGCAGTATTTT. Its protein product is CASSQDGTSTDTQYF.

This rearrangement joins TRBV6-5 to TRBJ1-2; TRBD1 aligns across 9 bases. J lost 7 bases, V lost 1 base, and 7 bases had no gene match. The CDR3 consists of 15 residues. Germline CDR1 MNHEY, CDR2 SVGAGI. CDR3 amino acids: CASSYLPGTGLGYTF. The CDR3 DNA reads as TGTGCCAGCAGTTACTTACCTGGGACAGGGCTTGGCTACACCTTC.

The chain joins TRBV30 to TRBJ2-7; 9 bases align to TRBD1. Germline V CDR1 and CDR2: GTSNPN, SVGIG (reference sequence). This CDR3 comprises 14 residues. Trimming removed 3 bases from V and 1 base from J; junction bases left unmatched: 4. The CDR3 reads CAWRGTGISYEQYF. In DNA form, the CDR3 reads TGTGCCTGGAGAGGGACAGGGATTTCCTACGAGCAGTACTTC.

The chain uses TRBV28 and TRBJ1-3; TRBD1 might be the D (5 bases). Trimming took off 5 bases at V and 0 bases at J, with 14 bases between the two ends. Germline CDR1 MDHEN, CDR2 SYDVKM. The CDR3 spans 16 residues. In DNA form, the CDR3 reads TGTGCCAGCAGTCCTTCTGAGGGGATCTCTGGAAACACCATATATTTT. As protein: CASSPSEGISGNTIYF.

The chain uses TRBV12-5 and TRBJ2-1; 9 bases fit TRBD2. Losses at the gene ends were 5 bases for V and 0 bases for J; bases not matched to a gene: 2. Germline CDR1 is LGHNT and CDR2 is FRNRAP. This CDR3 has 15 residues. CDR3 sequence reads: CASGKLAGSYNEQFF. In DNA form, the CDR3 reads TGTGCTAGTGGTAAACTAGCGGGCTCCTACAATGAGCAGTTCTTC.

The chain couples TRBV21-1 to TRBJ2-7; the listed D gene, TRBD2, was not tested against the DNA. TRBV21-1 is annotated as a pseudogene. The CDR3 sequence is 15 residues long. CDR3 region: CASSGLAGELTEQYF. The DNA of the CDR3 is TGTGCCAGCAGCGGACTAGCGGGAGAGTTAACCGAGCAGTACTTC.

The count of this clone is one. The CDR3 bases are TGTGCCAGCAGTGAACACAACGCCTACGAGCAGTACTTC. Translated: CASSEHNAYEQYF. V usage is TRBV6-5 and J usage is TRBJ2-7, with D hard to call. CDR1 and CDR2 from the germline V gene are MNHEY and SVGAGI. Trimming removed 5 bases from V and 2 bases from J, with 10 bases in between. CDR3 size: 13 residues.

This clone was seen only a few times. The rearrangement joins TRBV9 to TRBJ2-7; D not certain. This CDR3 spans 14 amino acids. Germline CDR1 reads SGDLS; CDR2 reads YYNGEE. V dropped 0 bases and J dropped 1 base, with 8 bases sitting between them. The CDR3 loop reads CASSVGASSYEQYF. CDR3 nucleotide sequence: TGTGCCAGCAGCGTAGGTGCCAGTTCCTACGAGCAGTACTTC.

This clone was found a few times. DNA of the CDR3: TGTGCCAGTAGTTCCTTAGGGAAACAGCCCCAGCATTTT. Amino acids: CASSSLGKQPQHF. The V and J genes are TRBV19 and TRBJ1-5; D gene unclear. V was clipped by 5 bases and J by 7 bases, with 12 bases between them. This CDR3 is built from 13 residues. The V gene's germline CDR1 is LNHDA and CDR2 SQIVND (reference sequence).

This chain joins TRBV29-1 and TRBJ2-7; D is uncertain. There are 11 residues in the CDR3. Trimming pared 1 base from V and 2 bases from J, leaving 3 bases between. The V gene's germline CDR1 is SQVTM and CDR2 ANQGSEA. In DNA form, the CDR3 reads TGCAGCGTTGAAGTAGCCTACGAGCAGTACTTC. Translation gives CSVEVAYEQYF.

This chain links TRBV6-1 with TRBJ1-2, with 9 bases matching TRBD1. The CDR3 has 13 residues. The V gene end was trimmed by 6 bases and the J gene end by 4 bases; junction bases not matched to a gene: 3. CDR1 is MNHNS and CDR2 is SASEGT in the germline V gene. CDR3 sequence reads: CASSQGQGYGYTF. The CDR3 DNA reads TGTGCCAGCAGCCAGGGACAGGGCTATGGCTACACCTTC.

The chain links TRBV7-2 to TRBJ1-3, with D unresolved. CDR3 length equals 15 residues. Trimming took 4 bases from V and 0 from J, leaving 10 bases between them. Germline-derived CDR1 and CDR2 are SGHTA and FQGNSA. CDR3 sequence: CASSSQVHSGNTIYF. DNA of the CDR3: TGTGCCAGCAGCTCTCAGGTCCACTCTGGAAACACCATATATTTT.

This chain connects TRBV7-9 to TRBJ1-3; D unclear. CDR3 size: 16 residues. CDR1 SEHNR and CDR2 FQNEAQ come from the germline V gene (reference sequence). The V gene lost 4 bases and the J gene lost 4 bases, with 17 bases spanning the gap. This CDR3 reads CASSSPGGLSGNTIYF. CDR3 bases: TGTGCCAGCAGCTCACCGGGAGGACTATCCGGAAACACCATATATTTT.

The chain combines TRBV10-3 with TRBJ2-5; D is perhaps TRBD2 (5 bases). The last part of the DNA fits TRBJ2-7 better; the J call may be wrong. The CDR3 has 15 residues. Germline CDR1 reads ENHRY; CDR2 reads SYGVKD. CDR3 in amino acids: CAISDPTRARAEQYF. The DNA for the CDR3 is TGTGCCATCAGTGATCCGACCAGAGCGAGGGCCGAGCAGTACTTC.

The V and J genes are TRBV13 and TRBJ2-7, with 7 bases aligning to TRBD1. The CDR3 runs to 13 residues. V shed 5 bases, J shed 3 bases, and the junction held 4 bases outside the gene matches. The germline V gene has CDR1 PRHDT and CDR2 FYEKMQ (reference sequence). CDR3 bases: TGTGCCAGCAGCACTAGACAGGGCTACGAGCAGTACTTC. This encodes CASSTRQGYEQYF.

This chain uses TRBV5-1 with TRBJ2-7; the match to TRBD1 covers 7 bases. CDR1 is SGHRS, CDR2 YFSETQ, per germline. There are 16 residues in the CDR3. Trimming at V came to 5 bases and at J to 3 bases, leaving 14 bases not matched to a gene. The DNA of the CDR3 is TGCGCCAGCAGTCCCGGACGGACAGGTCGGGGCTACGAGCAGTACTTC. The encoded protein is CASSPGRTGRGYEQYF.

This clone has a single count. The chain employs TRBV27 and TRBJ1-4; 9 nucleotides line up with TRBD1. V dropped 6 bases and J dropped 7; count of bases not matched to a gene: 9. The CDR3 runs to 15 residues. CDR1 is MNHEY, CDR2 SMNVEV, per germline (reference sequence). The CDR3 sequence: CASSKPGQGSEKLFF. CDR3 DNA: TGTGCCAGCAGCAAACCGGGACAGGGTAGTGAAAAACTGTTTTTT.

The rearrangement uses TRBV7-9 and TRBJ2-2; unclear D gene. The CDR3 runs 14 residues. Germline CDR1 SEHNR, CDR2 FQNEAQ (reference sequence). Deletions cut 5 bases from V and 0 bases from J, with 7 bases between. The CDR3 DNA is TGTGCCAGCAGCCGGGCCGCGAACACCGGGGAGCTGTTTTTT. It encodes CASSRAANTGELFF.

This rearrangement joins TRBV27 to TRBJ1-6; D may be TRBD1 (5 bases). Between the trimmed V and J ends, which lost 2 bases and 7 bases, there was a span of 6 bases. Germline CDR1 is MNHEY and CDR2 is SMNVEV (reference sequence). The CDR3 is 13 amino acids. CDR3 sequence (DNA): TGTGCCAGCAGTTTAAACAGGAATTCACCCCTCCACTTT. This sequence encodes CASSLNRNSPLHF.

The chain links TRBV5-6 to TRBJ2-7; possibly TRBD1 for D (6 bases). Trimming shortened V by 1 base and J by 9 bases, and 8 bases separated the two germline ends. This CDR3 comprises 11 residues. Germline lookup yields CDR1 SGHDT and CDR2 YYEEEE. The CDR3 loop is CASSLTGRQYF. CDR3 nucleotide sequence: TGTGCCAGCAGCTTGACAGGGAGGCAGTACTTC.

The J gene is TRBJ1-1, the V gene TRBV30; D is perhaps TRBD1 (5 bases). There are 12 residues in the CDR3. In germline, CDR1 is GTSNPN, CDR2 SVGIG (reference sequence). V dropped 7 bases and J dropped 7 bases, with 16 bases sitting between them. The CDR3 DNA sequence: TGTGCCTTTAGGACGGGGCTGGGTGAAGCTTTCTTT. Amino acid sequence: CAFRTGLGEAFF.

The V and J genes are TRBV15 and TRBJ2-7; D is unresolved. Germline CDR1 and CDR2: LNHNV and YYDKDF (reference sequence). The length of the CDR3 is 13 residues. Trimming pared 3 bases from V and 3 bases from J, leaving 9 bases between. The CDR3 DNA reads as TGTGCCACCAGCAGCAATTATATCTACGAGCAGTACTTC. Residues: CATSSNYIYEQYF.

This clone appeared once. This chain links TRBV7-8 with TRBJ1-1, with no clear D. The germline CDR1 and CDR2 sequences are SGHVS and FQNEAQ. There are 14 residues in the CDR3. V was cut by 1 base and J by 6 bases, with 12 bases left in between. CDR3 DNA: TGTGCCAGCAGCTTAGAACGGACGGTGGCTGAAGCTTTCTTT. Residues: CASSLERTVAEAFF.

This clone turned up a few times. The rearrangement joins TRBV4-1 to TRBJ2-5, with D possibly TRBD2 on 6 matching bases. V shed 2 bases and J shed 1 base, with 11 bases lying between them. The germline V gene encodes CDR1 MGHRA and CDR2 YSYEKL. There are 15 residues in the CDR3. The CDR3 sequence: CASSQYYGGQETQYF. The CDR3 nucleotides read TGCGCCAGCAGCCAATACTACGGGGGCCAAGAGACCCAGTACTTC.

In its sample, this clone was seen a few times. This chain connects TRBV6-6 to TRBJ2-7; D ambiguous. Germline CDR1 and CDR2: MNHNY and SVGAGI (reference sequence). CDR3 length: 15 amino acids. V was cut by 6 bases and J by 2 bases, with 17 bases left in between. The DNA for the CDR3 is TGTGCCAGCAGCCCCGATTTGGGAATCCCCTACGAGCAGTACTTC. Protein: CASSPDLGIPYEQYF.

The chain has TRBV21-1 and TRBJ1-4; the D call of TRBD1 is as the table states it, not checked on the DNA. TRBV21-1 is given as a pseudogene. The CDR3 runs 15 residues. The CDR3 region is CASSFRDRGVEKLFF. DNA of the CDR3: TGTGCCAGCAGCTTCCGGGACAGGGGAGTTGAAAAACTGTTTTTT.

This clone was seen once. The chain couples TRBV6-5 to TRBJ1-5; TRBD1 agrees at 8 bases. This CDR3 region has 14 residues. Germline V gene sequence: CDR1 MNHEY, CDR2 SVGAGI. V gave up 4 bases and J gave up 7 bases; unmatched junction bases: 6. CDR3 loop: CASSFGQGRQPQHF. CDR3 sequence (DNA): TGTGCCAGCAGTTTCGGACAGGGACGACAGCCCCAGCATTTT.

This clone occurred once. The chain recombines TRBV5-4 with TRBJ2-4, with unresolved D. The CDR3 has 17 amino acids. Germline values: CDR1 SGHNT, CDR2 YYREEE (reference sequence). V was shortened by 0 bases and J by 2 bases, with 15 bases between the two germline ends. This CDR3 is CASSLGGNGATKNIQYF. The CDR3 DNA is TGTGCCAGCAGCTTGGGAGGTAATGGTGCGACCAAAAACATTCAGTACTTC.

This rearrangement joins TRBV2 to TRBJ2-2; maybe TRBD1 (6 bases). The CDR3 is made up of 15 amino acids. Per germline, CDR1 SNHLY and CDR2 FYNNEI. V was cut by 9 bases and J by 0 bases, with 14 bases left in between. The CDR3 DNA reads as TGTGCCAGGAGATGGACAGCAGCGAACACCGGGGAGCTGTTTTTT. This translates into CARRWTAANTGELFF.

The CDR3, as DNA: TGTGCCAGCAGCTTTAGACAGGATCGAAACACCATATATTTT. Translating gives CASSFRQDRNTIYF. The rearrangement uses TRBV5-4 and TRBJ1-3, with D possibly being TRBD1 (6 bases). In germline, CDR1 is SGHNT, CDR2 YYREEE (reference sequence). V shed 2 bases and J shed 5 bases, with 11 bases lying between them. The CDR3 sequence is 14 residues long.

The chain uses TRBV2 and TRBJ2-1; D is perhaps TRBD1 or TRBD2 (5 bases each). The CDR3 is 14 residues long. Germline-derived CDR1 and CDR2 are SNHLY and FYNNEI. V lost 8 bases and J lost 1, with 12 bases in between. The DNA for the CDR3 is TGTGCCAGCGAAAGGGACCAATCCTACAATGAGCAGTTCTTC. Protein sequence: CASERDQSYNEQFF. The full variable domain, its missing parts supplied by reference TRBV2 and TRBJ2-1, is EPEVTQTPSHQVTQMGQEVILRCVPISNHLYFYWYRQILGQKVEFLVSFYNNEISEKSEIFDDQFSVERPDGSNFTLKIRSTKLEDSAMYFCASERDQSYNEQFFGPGTRLTVL.

V is TRBV2 and J is TRBJ1-2; 7 bases align to TRBD1. J gave up 4 bases and V 6 bases, and 2 bases lay outside the gene matches. Germline V lookup: CDR1 SNHLY, CDR2 FYNNEI. The CDR3 covers 12 residues. CDR3 DNA: TGTGCCAGCAGCCGGGACAGCTATGGCTACACCTTC. Translation: CASSRDSYGYTF.